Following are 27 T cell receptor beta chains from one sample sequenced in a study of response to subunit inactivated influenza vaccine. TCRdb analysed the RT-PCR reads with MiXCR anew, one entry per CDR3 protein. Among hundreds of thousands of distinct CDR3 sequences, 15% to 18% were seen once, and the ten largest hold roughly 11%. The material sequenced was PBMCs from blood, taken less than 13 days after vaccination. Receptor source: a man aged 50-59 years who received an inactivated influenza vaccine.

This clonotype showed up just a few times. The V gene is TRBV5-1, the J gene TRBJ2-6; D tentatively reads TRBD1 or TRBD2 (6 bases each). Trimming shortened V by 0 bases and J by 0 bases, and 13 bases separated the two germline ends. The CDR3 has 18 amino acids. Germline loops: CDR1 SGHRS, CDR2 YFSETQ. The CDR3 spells CASSLAGGRSSGANVLTF. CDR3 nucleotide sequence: TGCGCCAGCAGCTTGGCCGGGGGCAGGTCCTCTGGGGCCAACGTCCTGACTTTC.

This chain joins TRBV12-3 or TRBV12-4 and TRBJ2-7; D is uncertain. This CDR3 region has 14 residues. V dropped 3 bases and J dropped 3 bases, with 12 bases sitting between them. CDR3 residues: CASSLSSFHYEQYF. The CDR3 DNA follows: TGTGCCAGCAGTTTGTCATCCTTTCACTACGAGCAGTACTTC.

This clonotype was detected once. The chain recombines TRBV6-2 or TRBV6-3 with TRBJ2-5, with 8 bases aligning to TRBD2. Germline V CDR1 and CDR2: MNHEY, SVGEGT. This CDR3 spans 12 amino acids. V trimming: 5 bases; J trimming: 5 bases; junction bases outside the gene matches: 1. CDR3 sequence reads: CASSRLAETQYF. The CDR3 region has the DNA TGTGCCAGCAGTAGACTAGCGGAGACCCAGTACTTC.

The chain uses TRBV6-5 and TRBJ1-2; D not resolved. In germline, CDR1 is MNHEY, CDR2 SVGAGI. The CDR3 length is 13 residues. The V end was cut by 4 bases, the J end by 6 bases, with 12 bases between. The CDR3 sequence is CASSFNGGDGYTF. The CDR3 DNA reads TGTGCCAGCAGTTTTAACGGTGGGGATGGCTACACCTTC.

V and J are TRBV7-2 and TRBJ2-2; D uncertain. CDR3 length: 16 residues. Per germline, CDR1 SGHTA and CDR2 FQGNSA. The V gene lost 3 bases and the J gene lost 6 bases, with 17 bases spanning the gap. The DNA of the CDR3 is TGTGCCAGCAGCTTCCGGGCCCCCATTAGGTCCGGGGAGCTGTTTTTT. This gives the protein CASSFRAPIRSGELFF.

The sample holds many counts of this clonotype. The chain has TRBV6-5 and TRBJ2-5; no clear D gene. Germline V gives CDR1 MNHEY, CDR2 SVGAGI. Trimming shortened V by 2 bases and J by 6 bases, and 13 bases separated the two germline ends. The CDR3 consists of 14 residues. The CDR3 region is CASSYGRLGQTQYF. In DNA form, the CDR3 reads TGTGCCAGCAGTTACGGCCGGTTGGGTCAGACCCAGTACTTC.

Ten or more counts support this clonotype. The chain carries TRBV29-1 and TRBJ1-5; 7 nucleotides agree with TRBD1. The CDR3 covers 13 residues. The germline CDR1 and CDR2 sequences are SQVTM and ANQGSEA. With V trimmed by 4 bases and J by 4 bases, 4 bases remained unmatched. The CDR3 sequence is CSVAQGLNQPQHF. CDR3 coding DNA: TGCAGCGTTGCACAGGGGCTAAATCAGCCCCAGCATTTT.

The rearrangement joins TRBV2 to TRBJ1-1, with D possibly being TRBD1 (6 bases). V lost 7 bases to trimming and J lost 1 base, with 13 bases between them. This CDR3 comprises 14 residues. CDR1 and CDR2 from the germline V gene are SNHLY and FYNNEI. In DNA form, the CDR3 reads TGTGCCAGCACCTTGGACAGATCGAACACTGAAGCTTTCTTT. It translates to CASTLDRSNTEAFF.

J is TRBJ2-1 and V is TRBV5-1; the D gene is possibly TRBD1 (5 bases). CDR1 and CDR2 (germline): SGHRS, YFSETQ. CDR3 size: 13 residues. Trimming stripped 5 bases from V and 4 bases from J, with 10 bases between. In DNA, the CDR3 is TGCGCCAGCAGGTACAGGATTTACAATGAGCAGTTCTTC. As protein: CASRYRIYNEQFF.

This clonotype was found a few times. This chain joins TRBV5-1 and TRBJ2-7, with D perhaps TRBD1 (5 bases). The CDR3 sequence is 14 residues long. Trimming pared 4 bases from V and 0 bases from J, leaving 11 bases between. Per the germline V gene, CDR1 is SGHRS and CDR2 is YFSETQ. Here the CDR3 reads CASSTTGFSYEQYF. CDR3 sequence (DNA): TGCGCCAGCAGCACTACAGGTTTCTCCTACGAGCAGTACTTC.

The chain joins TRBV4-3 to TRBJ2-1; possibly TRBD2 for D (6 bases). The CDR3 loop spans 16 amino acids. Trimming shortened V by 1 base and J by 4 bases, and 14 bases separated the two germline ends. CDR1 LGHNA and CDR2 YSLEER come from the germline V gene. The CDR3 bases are TGCGCCAGCAGCCAAGGTCATCGGGAGCATTACAATGAGCAGTTCTTC. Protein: CASSQGHREHYNEQFF.

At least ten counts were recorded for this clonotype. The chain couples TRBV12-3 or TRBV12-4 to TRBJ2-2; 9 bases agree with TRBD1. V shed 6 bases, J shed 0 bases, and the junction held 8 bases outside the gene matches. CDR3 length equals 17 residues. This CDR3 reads CASSNKGTGTNTGELFF. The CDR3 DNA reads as TGTGCCAGCAGCAATAAAGGGACAGGGACGAACACCGGGGAGCTGTTTTTT.

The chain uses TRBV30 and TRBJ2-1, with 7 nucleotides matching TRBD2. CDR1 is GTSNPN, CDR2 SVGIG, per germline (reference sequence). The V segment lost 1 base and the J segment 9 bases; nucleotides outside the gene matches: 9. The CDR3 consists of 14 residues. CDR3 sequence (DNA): TGTGCCTGGAGTGAGGTACTAGCGAGTGCTGAGCAGTTCTTC. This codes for CAWSEVLASAEQFF. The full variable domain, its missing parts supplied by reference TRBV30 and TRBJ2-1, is SQTIHQWPATLVQPVGSPLSLECTVEGTSNPNLYWYRQAAGRGLQLLFYSVGIGQISSEVPQNLSASRPQDRQFILSSKKLLLSDSGFYLCAWSEVLASAEQFFGPGTRLTVL.

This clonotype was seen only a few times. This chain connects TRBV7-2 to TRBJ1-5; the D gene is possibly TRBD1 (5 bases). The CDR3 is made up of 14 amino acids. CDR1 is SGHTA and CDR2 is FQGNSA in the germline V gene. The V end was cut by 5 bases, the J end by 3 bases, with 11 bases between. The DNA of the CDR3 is TGTGCCAGCAGCCGCGACAGTTACAATCAGCCCCAGCATTTT. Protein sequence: CASSRDSYNQPQHF.

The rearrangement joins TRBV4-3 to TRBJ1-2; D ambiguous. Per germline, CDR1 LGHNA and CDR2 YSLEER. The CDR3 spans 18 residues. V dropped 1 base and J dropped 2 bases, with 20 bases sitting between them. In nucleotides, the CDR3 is TGCGCCAGCAGCCAAGGCCCTCGGAATTCCGACCCCAACTATGGCTACACCTTC. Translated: CASSQGPRNSDPNYGYTF.

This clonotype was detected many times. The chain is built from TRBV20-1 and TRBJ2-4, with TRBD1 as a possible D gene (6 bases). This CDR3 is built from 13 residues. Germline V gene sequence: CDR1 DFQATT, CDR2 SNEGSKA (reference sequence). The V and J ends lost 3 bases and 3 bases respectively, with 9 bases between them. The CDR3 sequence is CSASRGNKNIQYF. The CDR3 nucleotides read TGCAGTGCTAGCAGGGGAAACAAAAACATTCAGTACTTC.

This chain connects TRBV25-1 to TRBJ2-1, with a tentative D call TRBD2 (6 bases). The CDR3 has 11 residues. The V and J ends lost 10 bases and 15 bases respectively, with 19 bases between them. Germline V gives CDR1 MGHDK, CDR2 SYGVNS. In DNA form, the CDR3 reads TGTGCCACCGCTTATAGCGGAATGTGGTTCTTC. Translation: CATAYSGMWFF.

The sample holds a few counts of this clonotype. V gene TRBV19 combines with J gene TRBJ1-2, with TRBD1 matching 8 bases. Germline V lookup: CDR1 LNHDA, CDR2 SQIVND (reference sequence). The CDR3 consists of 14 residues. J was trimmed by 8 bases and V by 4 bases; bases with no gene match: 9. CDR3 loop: CASSKPGQVRGYTF. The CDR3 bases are TGTGCCAGTAGTAAACCGGGACAGGTGCGGGGCTACACCTTC.

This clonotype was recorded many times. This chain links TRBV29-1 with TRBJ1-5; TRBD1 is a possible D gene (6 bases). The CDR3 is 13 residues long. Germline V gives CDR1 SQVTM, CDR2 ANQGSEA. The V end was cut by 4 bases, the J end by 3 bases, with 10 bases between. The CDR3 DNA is TGCAGCGTTGGAGGGGGGGACAATCAGCCCCAGCATTTT. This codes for CSVGGGDNQPQHF. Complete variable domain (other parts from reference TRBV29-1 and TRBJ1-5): SAVISQKPSRDICQRGTSLTIQCQVDSQVTMMFWYRQQPGQSLTLIATANQGSEATYESGFVIDKFPISRPNLTFSTLTVSNMSPEDSSIYLCSVGGGDNQPQHFGDGTRLSIL.

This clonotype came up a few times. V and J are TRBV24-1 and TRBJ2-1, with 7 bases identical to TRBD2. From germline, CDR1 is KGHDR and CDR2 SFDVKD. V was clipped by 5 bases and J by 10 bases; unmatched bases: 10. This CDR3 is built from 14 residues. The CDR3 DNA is TGTGCCACCAGTGTAAGCGGGGATAACCCAGAGCAGTTCTTC. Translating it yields CATSVSGDNPEQFF.

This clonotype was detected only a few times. The CDR3: CASSFQGGVSEAFF. In nucleotides, the CDR3 is TGTGCCAGCAGCTTCCAGGGAGGGGTTTCTGAAGCTTTCTTT. This rearrangement joins TRBV7-2 to TRBJ1-1; D might be TRBD1 (5 bases). V was trimmed by 3 bases and J by 6 bases, leaving 14 bases between them. There are 14 residues in the CDR3. Germline loops: CDR1 SGHTA, CDR2 FQGNSA.

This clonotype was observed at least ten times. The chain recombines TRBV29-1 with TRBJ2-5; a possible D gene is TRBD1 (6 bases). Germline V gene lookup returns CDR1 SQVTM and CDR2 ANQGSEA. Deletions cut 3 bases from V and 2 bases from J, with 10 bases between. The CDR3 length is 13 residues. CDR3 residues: CSVDRQGQETQYF. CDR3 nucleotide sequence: TGCAGCGTTGATCGGCAGGGGCAAGAGACCCAGTACTTC. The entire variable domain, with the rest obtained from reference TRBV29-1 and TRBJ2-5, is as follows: SAVISQKPSRDICQRGTSLTIQCQVDSQVTMMFWYRQQPGQSLTLIATANQGSEATYESGFVIDKFPISRPNLTFSTLTVSNMSPEDSSIYLCSVDRQGQETQYFGPGTRLLVL.

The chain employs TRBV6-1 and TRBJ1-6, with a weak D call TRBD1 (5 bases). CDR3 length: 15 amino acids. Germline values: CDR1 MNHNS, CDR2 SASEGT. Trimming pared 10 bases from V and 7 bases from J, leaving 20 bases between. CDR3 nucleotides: TGTGCCACCCGACGTGACGGGGGTGAGAATTCACCCCTCCACTTT. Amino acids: CATRRDGGENSPLHF.

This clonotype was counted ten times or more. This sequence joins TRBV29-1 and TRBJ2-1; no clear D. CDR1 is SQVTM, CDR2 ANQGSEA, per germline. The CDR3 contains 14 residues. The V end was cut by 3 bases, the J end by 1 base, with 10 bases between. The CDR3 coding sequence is TGCAGCGTTGACGACGGTCTTTCCTACAATGAGCAGTTCTTC. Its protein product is CSVDDGLSYNEQFF.

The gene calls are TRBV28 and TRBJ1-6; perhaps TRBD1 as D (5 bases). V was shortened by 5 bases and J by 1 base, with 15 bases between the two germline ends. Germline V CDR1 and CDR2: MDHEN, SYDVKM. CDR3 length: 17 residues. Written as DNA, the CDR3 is TGTGCCAGCAGTAACCCCGGACGGGGGTCCTATAATTCACCCCTCCACTTT. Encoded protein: CASSNPGRGSYNSPLHF.

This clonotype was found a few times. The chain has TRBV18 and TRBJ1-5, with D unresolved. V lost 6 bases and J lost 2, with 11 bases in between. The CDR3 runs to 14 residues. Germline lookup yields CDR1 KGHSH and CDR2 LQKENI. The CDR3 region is CASSIQTRNQPQHF. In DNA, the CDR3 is TGTGCCAGCTCTATACAAACTCGCAATCAGCCCCAGCATTTT. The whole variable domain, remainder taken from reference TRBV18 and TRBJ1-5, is NAGVMQNPRHLVRRRGQEARLRCSPMKGHSHVYWYRQLPEEGLKFMVYLQKENIIDESGMPKERFSAEFPKEGPSILRIQQVVRGDSAAYFCASSIQTRNQPQHFGDGTRLSIL.

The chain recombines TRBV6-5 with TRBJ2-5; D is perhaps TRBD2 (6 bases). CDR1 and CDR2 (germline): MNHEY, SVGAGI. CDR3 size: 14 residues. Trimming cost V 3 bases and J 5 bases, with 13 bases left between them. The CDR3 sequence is CASSYTGVRETQYF. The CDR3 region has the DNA TGTGCCAGCAGTTATACGGGGGTGCGGGAGACCCAGTACTTC.